This TCR beta chain was sequenced during a study of technical replicates of blood from a few donors. The V gene end was trimmed by 5 bases and the J gene end by 10 bases; junction bases not matched to a gene: 17. Germline V gives CDR1 SEHNR, CDR2 FQNEAQ (reference sequence). The CDR3 is 17 amino acids. The table came from immunoSEQ multiplex PCR; TCRdb's copy has only in-frame clones and leaves some out. The data contain approximately 90,000 clones, nearly 97% of them seen just once; the ten biggest clones take up about 0.25%. The origin of this receptor is a human donor in good health. The chain is built from TRBV7-9 and TRBJ2-1, with 10 bases fitting TRBD2. Sequencing used T cells isolated from PBMCs. The chain's CDR3 is CASSTIAGGEYLGEQFF. Here the CDR3 DNA reads TGTGCCAGCAGCACTATAGCGGGAGGCGAATACCTAGGGGAGCAGTTCTTC.